This T cell receptor (beta chain) was sequenced for a study of OX40 agonist ivuxolimab in advanced cancers. Study overall: Ivuxolimab, which patients received intravenously every 2 weeks, was dosed at 0.01 to 10 mg/kg. Study results and limitations: In the 0.1 to 3.0 mg/kg range, CD4+ and CD8+ blood T cells had expanded clonally by week 6.

Measured with immunoSEQ multiplex PCR; TCRdb has only the in-frame clones, and not every one. The table has tens of thousands of clones, 90% to 95% seen once. CDR1 is MDHEN and CDR2 is SYDVKM in the germline V gene. Trimming shortened V by 6 bases and J by 10 bases, and 13 bases separated the two germline ends. The CDR3 consists of 12 residues. Worth noting for this clone: Antigen unknown.

With baseline, cycle 4 day 1, and cycle 7 day 1 as timepoints, blood was sampled. The source is an adult with an advanced solid tumor such as melanoma, head and neck, liver or kidney cancer. The rearrangement joins TRBV28 to TRBJ2-1, with D hard to call. The sequencing used CD4+ or CD8+ T cells sorted from blood, collected in a trial of the OX40 agonist ivuxolimab. CDR3 sequence: CASRSSAREQFF. CDR3 coding DNA: TGTGCCAGCAGGAGCTCCGCACGGGAGCAGTTCTTC.